The following is a T cell receptor (beta chain) sequence with its context. Its specificity is unknown. Read coverage stops 3 residues before the CDR3 terminus; the germline J gene supplies the remainder. Patients and controls were mostly of Caucasian heritage. The CDR3 has 16 amino acids. Per the germline V gene, CDR1 is MNHEY and CDR2 is SVGEGT. The table came from immunoSEQ multiplex PCR; TCRdb's copy has only in-frame clones and leaves some out. The repertoire consists of under 35,000 clones, none detected only once. The data are from a study of T cell clonality in common variable immunodeficiency. Study outcomes and limitations: Reportedly, TCR beta sequences from common variable immunodeficiency showed fewer deletions and N-nucleotide insertions. T cell subpopulation sequencing would be needed to explain CVID clonality. CVID subjects showed higher TCRbeta clonality than healthy controls.

The TCR was taken from a person aged 18-69 years in good health. The sample consisted of peripheral blood mononuclear cells. This chain joins TRBV6-2 or TRBV6-3 and TRBJ1-2; TRBD1 is a possible D gene (5 bases). The sequenced CDR3 bases are TGTGCCAGCAGTTACTACCGGGACTCCGCAGACAATGAC. It is translated as CASSYYRDSADND. The CDR3, in full, reads CASSYYRDSADNDYTF.